The rows below give T cell receptor beta chains drawn from one sample of a study of blood T cell repertoires in COVID-19. Measured with immunoSEQ multiplex PCR; TCRdb has only the in-frame clones, and not every one. Of under 400,000 clones listed, 87% are singletons. The sample taken for sequencing was PBMCs or T cells enriched from blood (not recorded which). The receptors stem from a man aged 40-55 years in a cohort exposed to, infected with or recovered from COVID-19 (not recorded which). Both conserved end residues are part of each CDR3. D genes are given only for firm matches. Only part of the rows carry a size: once, few, many, or a class if the clone is expanded.

cdr3_nt | cdr3_aa | j_call | v_call | clone_size | d_call
TGCGCCAGCAGAGATCAGGCCAACTATGGCTACACCTTC | CASRDQANYGYTF | TRBJ1-2 | TRBV5-1 | . | .
TGCGCCAGCAGCTTGTCCCAGGTCGCAAGTGAGCAGTTCTTC | CASSLSQVASEQFF | TRBJ2-1 | TRBV5-1 | . | .
TGTGCCAGCAGTTTGTCCGGGACAGGGCTCTACAATGAGCAGTTCTTC | CASSLSGTGLYNEQFF | TRBJ2-1 | TRBV5-5 | . | TRBD1
TGCGCCAGCAGCTTGGCGCCAGGGGGTAATTCACCCCTCCACTTT | CASSLAPGGNSPLHF | TRBJ1-6 | TRBV5-1 | few | TRBD1
TGTGCCAGCAGCCAAGATTTCGGAGGGAATCAGCCCCAGCATTTT | CASSQDFGGNQPQHF | TRBJ1-5 | TRBV3-1/TRBV3-2 | . | .
TGTGCCAGCTCACCATCTCGGGAATTCGACTACGAGCAGTACTTC | CASSPSREFDYEQYF | TRBJ2-7 | TRBV18 | . | .
TGTGCCAGCAGAAAGACAGGGGAAGAGACCCAGTACTTC | CASRKTGEETQYF | TRBJ2-5 | TRBV6-5 | once | TRBD1
TGTGCCAGCAGCGTAGTATCCCGCTTC | CASSVVSRF | TRBJ2-7 | TRBV9 | . | .
TGTGCCAGCAGCTTAGCGGGGGGGTTCATGCAGTATTTT | CASSLAGGFMQYF | TRBJ2-3 | TRBV7-8 | . | TRBD2
TGTGCCAGCTCAGCACACCCCGGGACAGAGAACACTGAAGCTTTCTTT | CASSAHPGTENTEAFF | TRBJ1-1 | TRBV18 | . | TRBD1
TGTGCCAGCAGCCCAAGAGGTTTCTCCTACAATGAGCAGTTCTTC | CASSPRGFSYNEQFF | TRBJ2-1 | TRBV7-2 | . | .
TGTGCCAGCAGCCAAGATTGGGACAGGGGAGGAGATGGCTACACCTTC | CASSQDWDRGGDGYTF | TRBJ1-2 | TRBV3-1/TRBV3-2 | . | TRBD1
TGTGCCAGCGGACTCTACGTGAACACTGAAGCTTTCTTT | CASGLYVNTEAFF | TRBJ1-1 | TRBV6-5 | . | .
TGTGCCAGCAGTTACTCGAGCCTAGCTATCCGGGAGCTGTTTTTT | CASSYSSLAIRELFF | TRBJ2-2 | TRBV6-5 | . | .
TGTGCCAGTAGTATCCCGGGACAGTATAGCAATCAGCCCCAGCATTTT | CASSIPGQYSNQPQHF | TRBJ1-5 | TRBV19 | . | TRBD1
TGTGCCAGCTCACCAGAACATAAGGACAGGGGAAACATTCAGTACTTC | CASSPEHKDRGNIQYF | TRBJ2-4 | TRBV18 | . | TRBD1
TGTGCCAGCAGGCATCGGACAGGGAGGGGAGAAAAACTGTTTTTT | CASRHRTGRGEKLFF | TRBJ1-4 | TRBV28 | . | TRBD1
TGTGCCAGCAGCTTAGCCAGACAGGGCCAGGGCTATGGCTACACCTTC | CASSLARQGQGYGYTF | TRBJ1-2 | TRBV7-9 | once | TRBD1
TGTGCCACCAGCAGAGCAACAGGGAAGACCTACGAGCAGTACTTC | CATSRATGKTYEQYF | TRBJ2-7 | TRBV15 | once | .
TGTGCCAGCTCACCAGGGACAGGGAATCAGCCCCAGCATTTT | CASSPGTGNQPQHF | TRBJ1-5 | TRBV18 | . | TRBD1
TGTGCCAGTAGTTCATCCGGTCAGGGGGCGGCTAATGAAAAACTGTTTTTT | CASSSSGQGAANEKLFF | TRBJ1-4 | TRBV19 | . | TRBD1
TGCGCCAGCAGCTTGTGGGGCCTGGTTTCCCTTCGAAACACCATATATTTT | CASSLWGLVSLRNTIYF | TRBJ1-3 | TRBV5-1 | . | .
TGTGCCAGCTCACCGGGGGCTAGCGGAACCTACGAGCAGTACTTC | CASSPGASGTYEQYF | TRBJ2-7 | TRBV18 | . | .
TGTGCCAGCAGCCAACTAGATCAAGAGACCCAGTACTTC | CASSQLDQETQYF | TRBJ2-5 | TRBV7-6 | . | .
TGTGCCAGCAGCCTAGAAAGGGGGCTCTACGAGCAGTACTTC | CASSLERGLYEQYF | TRBJ2-7 | TRBV7-2 | . | TRBD1
TGTGCCAGCAGCTTGGGACAGGGGGTCAATGAGCAGTTCTTC | CASSLGQGVNEQFF | TRBJ2-1 | TRBV11-2 | . | TRBD1
TGTGCCAGCAGTCCCCAACTCGGGACACAGACCTACGAGCAGTACTTC | CASSPQLGTQTYEQYF | TRBJ2-7 | TRBV3-1/TRBV3-2 | . | .
TGTGCCAGCAGTTTACAACAGGGTTCCCGCGAGCAGTACTTC | CASSLQQGSREQYF | TRBJ2-7 | TRBV28 | . | .
TGCAGTGCTAGAGTAACAGATACGCAGTATTTT | CSARVTDTQYF | TRBJ2-3 | TRBV20-1 | . | .
TGTGCCAGCAGCTGCCCGAACAGGGGGACCTCTGGAAACACCATATATTTT | CASSCPNRGTSGNTIYF | TRBJ1-3 | TRBV5-6 | few | TRBD1
TGTGCCAGCAGCCACAGGGGAGTGGATGGCTACACCTTC | CASSHRGVDGYTF | TRBJ1-2 | TRBV27 | . | TRBD1